This TCR beta chain was captured in a study of cytomegalovirus exposure and HLA in healthy donors. Study-wide context: The approximately 120 million unique TCR beta sequences, from about 190 million T cells, were found by an earlier analysis.

PCR primers comprised 60 Vbeta and 13 Jbeta primers. TCRdb keeps only in-frame clones here, not all; method: immunoSEQ multiplex PCR. This table holds 150,000 or so clones, approximately 84% found once. Per germline, CDR1 SNHLY and CDR2 FYNNEI. The length of the CDR3 is 16 residues. J was trimmed by 2 bases and V by 7 bases; bases with no gene match: 14. Points on this clone: What it binds is not known.

The study, taken as a whole, reports: An analysis that was carried out later associated approximately 17,000 TCR beta sequences with HLA alleles at 0.05 false discovery rate. 150 to 200 TCR beta chains were listed as cytomegalovirus-associated.

The sequence was obtained from a woman between 18 and 30 years old in good health and CMV-seronegative. The chain uses TRBV2 and TRBJ2-7; 7 bases agree with TRBD2. Sequencing was performed on PBMCs. The CDR3 reads CASTLKRELAAYEQYF. The CDR3 DNA sequence: TGTGCCAGCACCTTGAAGCGGGAATTGGCCGCCTACGAGCAGTACTTC.